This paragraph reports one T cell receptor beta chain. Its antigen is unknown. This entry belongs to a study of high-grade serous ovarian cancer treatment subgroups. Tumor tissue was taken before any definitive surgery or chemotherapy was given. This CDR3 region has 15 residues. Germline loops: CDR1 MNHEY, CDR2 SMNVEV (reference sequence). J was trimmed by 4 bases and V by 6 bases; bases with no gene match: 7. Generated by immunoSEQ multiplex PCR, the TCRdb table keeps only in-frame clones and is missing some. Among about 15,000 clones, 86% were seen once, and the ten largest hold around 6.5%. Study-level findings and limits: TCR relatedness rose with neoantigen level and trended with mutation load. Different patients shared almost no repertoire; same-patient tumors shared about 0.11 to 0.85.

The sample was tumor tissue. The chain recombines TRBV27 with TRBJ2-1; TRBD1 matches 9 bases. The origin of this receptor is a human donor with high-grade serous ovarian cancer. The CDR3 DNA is TGTGCCAGCAGGATTGGGGGACAGGGATACAATGAGCAGTTCTTC. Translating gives CASRIGGQGYNEQFF.